This T cell receptor (beta chain) was sequenced during a study of patients and donors after allogeneic stem cell transplantation. Only a few counts were recorded for this clonotype. TCRdb fed the RT-PCR reads into MiXCR, producing one record per CDR3 protein. The table records 70,000 to 85,000 distinct CDR3 sequences, more than 20% of them present only once. The germline V gene encodes CDR1 SEHNR and CDR2 FQNEAQ (reference sequence). The CDR3 is made up of 13 amino acids. V was clipped by 5 bases and J by 1 base, with 8 bases between them. Sequencing used blood, either unsorted or a sorted T cell fraction (not recorded which). This sequence was found in a human donor who was either an allogeneic HSCT recipient or a stem cell or donor lymphocyte infusion donor (not recorded which). It is not recorded whose cells these are; they may come from a transplant donor. The chain recombines TRBV7-9 with TRBJ1-1; D is ambiguous. This CDR3 reads CASSRVGNTEAFF. CDR3 bases: TGTGCCAGCAGCCGCGTGGGGAACACTGAAGCTTTCTTT.